The clone carrying this T cell receptor beta chain has only one observation. One junction end does not reproduce the germline sequence, and a read error may be involved. This entry comes from a study of blood T cells in healthy people across ages. Primers used in a second PCR of roughly 6 to 12 cycles were a sample-barcoded 5' primer and a J-beta primer mix. MiXCR, run by TCRdb on the 5' RACE reads, gives a single entry per CDR3 protein. The sample comprises under 1 million distinct CDR3 sequences, around 43% of which are singletons, and about 21% rests with the top ten. CDR3 length: 15 amino acids. Per the germline V gene, CDR1 is SGDLS and CDR2 is YYNGEE.

The sequence derives from a man between 60 and 75 years old in good health. The V call is TRBV9, the J call TRBJ1-4; D is ambiguous. The sequenced sample consisted of blood. The chain's CDR3 is CASSVEGAPYEKLFF. Here the CDR3 DNA reads TGCGCCAGCAGCGTAGAGGGCGCCCCGTATGAAAAACTGTTTTTT.